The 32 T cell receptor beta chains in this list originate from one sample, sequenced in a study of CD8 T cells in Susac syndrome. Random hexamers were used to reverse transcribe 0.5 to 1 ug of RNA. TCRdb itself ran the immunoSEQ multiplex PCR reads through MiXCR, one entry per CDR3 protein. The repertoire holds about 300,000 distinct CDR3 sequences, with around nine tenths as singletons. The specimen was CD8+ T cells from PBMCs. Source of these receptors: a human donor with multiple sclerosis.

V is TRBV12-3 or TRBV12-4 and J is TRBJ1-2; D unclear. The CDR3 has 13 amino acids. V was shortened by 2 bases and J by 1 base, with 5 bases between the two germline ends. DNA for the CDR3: TGTGCCAGCAGTTTACGGGGTAACTATGGCTACACCTTC. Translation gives CASSLRGNYGYTF.

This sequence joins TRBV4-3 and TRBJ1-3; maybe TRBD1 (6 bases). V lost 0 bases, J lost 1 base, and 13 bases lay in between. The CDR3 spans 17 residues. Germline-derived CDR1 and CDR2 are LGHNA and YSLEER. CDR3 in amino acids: CASSQEVPGTSGNTIYF. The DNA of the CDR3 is TGCGCCAGCAGCCAAGAAGTGCCAGGGACATCTGGAAACACCATATATTTT.

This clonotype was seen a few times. The CDR3, as DNA: TGTGCCAGCAGTTCGGGACCTAACACCGGGGAGCTGTTTTTT. Amino acids: CASSSGPNTGELFF. The chain has TRBV2 and TRBJ2-2; D may be TRBD1 or TRBD2 (5 bases each). Per germline, CDR1 SNHLY and CDR2 FYNNEI. Trimming removed 5 bases from V and 2 bases from J, with 9 bases in between. The CDR3 is 14 amino acids.

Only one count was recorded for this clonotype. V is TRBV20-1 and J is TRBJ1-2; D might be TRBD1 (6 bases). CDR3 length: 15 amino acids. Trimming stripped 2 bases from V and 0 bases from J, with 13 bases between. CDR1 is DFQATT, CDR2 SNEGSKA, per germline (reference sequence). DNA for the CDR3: TGCAGTGCTAGACTGGGGGGGGCGGCTAACTATGGCTACACCTTC. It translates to CSARLGGAANYGYTF.

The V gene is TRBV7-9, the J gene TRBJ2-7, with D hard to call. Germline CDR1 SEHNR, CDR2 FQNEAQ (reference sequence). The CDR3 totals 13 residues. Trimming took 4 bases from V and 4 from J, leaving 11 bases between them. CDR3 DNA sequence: TGTGCCAGCAGCTCTACTTACCGGTACGAGCAGTACTTC. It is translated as CASSSTYRYEQYF.

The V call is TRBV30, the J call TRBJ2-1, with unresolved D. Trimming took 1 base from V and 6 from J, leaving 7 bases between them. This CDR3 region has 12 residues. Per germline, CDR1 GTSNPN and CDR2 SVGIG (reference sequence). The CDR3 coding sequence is TGTGCCTGGAGTGCGGAGCGCAATGAGCAGTTCTTC. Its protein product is CAWSAERNEQFF.

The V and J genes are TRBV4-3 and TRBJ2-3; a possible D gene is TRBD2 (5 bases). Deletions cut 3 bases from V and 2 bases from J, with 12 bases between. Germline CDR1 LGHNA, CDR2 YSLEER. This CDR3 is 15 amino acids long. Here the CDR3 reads CASSHRGRATDTQYF. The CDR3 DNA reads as TGCGCCAGCAGCCACCGGGGAAGGGCCACAGATACGCAGTATTTT.

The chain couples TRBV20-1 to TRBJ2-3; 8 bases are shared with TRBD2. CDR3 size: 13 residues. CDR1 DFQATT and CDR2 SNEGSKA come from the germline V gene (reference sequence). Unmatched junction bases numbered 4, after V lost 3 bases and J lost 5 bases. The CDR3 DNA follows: TGCAGTGCTAGTGAGCGGGGGAAAGATACGCAGTATTTT. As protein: CSASERGKDTQYF.

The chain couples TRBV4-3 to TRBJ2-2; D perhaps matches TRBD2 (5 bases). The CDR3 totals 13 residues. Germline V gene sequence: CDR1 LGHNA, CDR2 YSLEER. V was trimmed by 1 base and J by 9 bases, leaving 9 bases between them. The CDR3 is CASSQGPGWELFF. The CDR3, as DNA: TGCGCCAGCAGCCAAGGACCGGGATGGGAGCTGTTTTTT.

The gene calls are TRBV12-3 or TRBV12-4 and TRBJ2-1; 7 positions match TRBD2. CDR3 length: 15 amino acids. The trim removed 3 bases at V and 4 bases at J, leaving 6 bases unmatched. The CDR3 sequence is CASSFPTGGYNEQFF. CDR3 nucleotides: TGTGCCAGCAGTTTTCCGACGGGAGGATACAATGAGCAGTTCTTC.

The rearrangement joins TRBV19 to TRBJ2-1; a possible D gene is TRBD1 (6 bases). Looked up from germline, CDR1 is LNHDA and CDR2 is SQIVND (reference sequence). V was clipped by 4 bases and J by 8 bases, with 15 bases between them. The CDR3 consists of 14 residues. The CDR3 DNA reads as TGTGCCAGTAGTACCGGGTTCCCAGGGGATGAGCAGTTCTTC. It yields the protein CASSTGFPGDEQFF.

CDR3 DNA sequence: TGTGCCAGCACCGACGGGCGCGAGCAGTACTTC. This codes for CASTDGREQYF. The chain uses TRBV7-9 and TRBJ2-7; the D is unclear. Between the trimmed V and J ends, which lost 7 bases and 6 bases, there was a span of 10 bases. Germline V gene lookup returns CDR1 SEHNR and CDR2 FQNEAQ (reference sequence). The CDR3 covers 11 residues.

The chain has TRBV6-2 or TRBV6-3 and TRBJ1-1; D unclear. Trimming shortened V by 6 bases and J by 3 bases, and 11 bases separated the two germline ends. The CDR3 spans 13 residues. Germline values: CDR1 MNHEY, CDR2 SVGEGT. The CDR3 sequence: CASRRTAYTEAFF. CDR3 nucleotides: TGTGCCAGCAGACGGACGGCTTACACTGAAGCTTTCTTT.

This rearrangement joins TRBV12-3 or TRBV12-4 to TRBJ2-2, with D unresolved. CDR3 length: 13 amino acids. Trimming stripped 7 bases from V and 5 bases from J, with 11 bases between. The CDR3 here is CASIHPRTGELFF. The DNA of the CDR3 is TGTGCCAGCATCCACCCTAGGACCGGGGAGCTGTTTTTT.

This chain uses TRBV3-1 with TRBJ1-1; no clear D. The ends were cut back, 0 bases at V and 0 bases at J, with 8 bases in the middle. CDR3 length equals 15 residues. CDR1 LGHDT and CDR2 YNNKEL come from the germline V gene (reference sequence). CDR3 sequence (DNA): TGTGCCAGCAGCCAAGATCTACAAATGAACACTGAAGCTTTCTTT. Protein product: CASSQDLQMNTEAFF. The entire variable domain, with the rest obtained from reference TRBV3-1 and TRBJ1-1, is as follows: DTAVSQTPKYLVTQMGNDKSIKCEQNLGHDTMYWYKQDSKKFLKIMFSYNNKELIINETVPNRFSPKSPDKAHLNLHINSLELGDSAVYFCASSQDLQMNTEAFFGQGTRLTVV.

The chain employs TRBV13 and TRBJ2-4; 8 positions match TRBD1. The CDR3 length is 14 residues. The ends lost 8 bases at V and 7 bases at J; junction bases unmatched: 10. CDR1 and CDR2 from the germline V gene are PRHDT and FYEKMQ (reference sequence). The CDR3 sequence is CASRVGQASNIQYF. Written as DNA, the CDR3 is TGTGCCAGCCGTGTGGGACAGGCCAGCAACATTCAGTACTTC.

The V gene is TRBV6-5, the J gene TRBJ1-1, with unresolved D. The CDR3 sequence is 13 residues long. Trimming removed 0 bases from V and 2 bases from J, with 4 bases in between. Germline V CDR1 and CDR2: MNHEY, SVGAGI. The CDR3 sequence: CASSYSSNTEAFF. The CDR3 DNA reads TGTGCCAGCAGTTACTCCTCCAACACTGAAGCTTTCTTT.

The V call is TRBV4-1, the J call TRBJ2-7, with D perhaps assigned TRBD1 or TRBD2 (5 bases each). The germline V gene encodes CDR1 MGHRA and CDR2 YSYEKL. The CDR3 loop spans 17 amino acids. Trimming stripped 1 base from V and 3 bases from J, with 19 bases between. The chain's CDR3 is CASSQGASGTMIYEQYF. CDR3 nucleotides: TGCGCCAGCAGCCAAGGAGCGTCTGGGACGATGATCTACGAGCAGTACTTC.

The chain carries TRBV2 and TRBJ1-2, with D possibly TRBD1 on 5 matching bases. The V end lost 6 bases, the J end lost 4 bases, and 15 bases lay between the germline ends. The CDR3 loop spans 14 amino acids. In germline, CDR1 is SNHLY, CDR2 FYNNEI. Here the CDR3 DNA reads TGTGCCAGCAGAGTGTCAGGGAGTTTCTATGGCTACACCTTC. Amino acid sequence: CASRVSGSFYGYTF.

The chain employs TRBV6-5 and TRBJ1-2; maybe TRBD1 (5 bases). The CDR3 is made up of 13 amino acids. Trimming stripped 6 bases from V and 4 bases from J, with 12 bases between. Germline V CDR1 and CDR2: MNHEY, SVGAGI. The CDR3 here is CASSSSGGYGYTF. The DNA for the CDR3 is TGTGCCAGCAGCTCCAGCGGGGGCTATGGCTACACCTTC.

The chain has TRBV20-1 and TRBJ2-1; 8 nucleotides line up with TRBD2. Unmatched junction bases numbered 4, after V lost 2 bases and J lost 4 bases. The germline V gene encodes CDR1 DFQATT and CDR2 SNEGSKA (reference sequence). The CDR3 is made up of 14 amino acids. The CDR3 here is CSARSGTRYNEQFF. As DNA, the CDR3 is TGCAGTGCTAGATCCGGGACTAGATACAATGAGCAGTTCTTC.

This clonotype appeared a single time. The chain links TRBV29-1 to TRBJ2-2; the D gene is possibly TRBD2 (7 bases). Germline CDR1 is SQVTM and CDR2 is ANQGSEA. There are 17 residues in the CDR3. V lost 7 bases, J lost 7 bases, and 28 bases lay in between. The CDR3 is CSGLTGEAGVGGGELFF. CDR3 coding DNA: TGCAGCGGCCTGACAGGAGAGGCGGGAGTTGGAGGCGGGGAGCTGTTTTTT.

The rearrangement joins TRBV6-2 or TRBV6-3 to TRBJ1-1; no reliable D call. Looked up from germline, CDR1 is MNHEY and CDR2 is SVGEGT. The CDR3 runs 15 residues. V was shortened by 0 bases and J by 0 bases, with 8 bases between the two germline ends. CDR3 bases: TGTGCCAGCAGTTACTCGCAGGAGGTGAACACTGAAGCTTTCTTT. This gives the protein CASSYSQEVNTEAFF.

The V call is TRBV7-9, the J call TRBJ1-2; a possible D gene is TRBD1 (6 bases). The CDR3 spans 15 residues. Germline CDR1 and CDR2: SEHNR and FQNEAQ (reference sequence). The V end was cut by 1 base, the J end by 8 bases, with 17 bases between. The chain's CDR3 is CASSLGRDTGQGYTF. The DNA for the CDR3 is TGTGCCAGCAGCTTAGGTCGGGACACGGGCCAGGGCTACACCTTC.

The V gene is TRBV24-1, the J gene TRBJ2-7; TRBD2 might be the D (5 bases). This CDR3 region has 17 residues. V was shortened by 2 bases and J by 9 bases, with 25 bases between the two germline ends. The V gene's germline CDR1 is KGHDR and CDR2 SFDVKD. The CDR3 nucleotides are TGTGCCACCAGTGATTCTCTATTTGGCGGCAACTACGAGGGGCAGTACTTC. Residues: CATSDSLFGGNYEGQYF.

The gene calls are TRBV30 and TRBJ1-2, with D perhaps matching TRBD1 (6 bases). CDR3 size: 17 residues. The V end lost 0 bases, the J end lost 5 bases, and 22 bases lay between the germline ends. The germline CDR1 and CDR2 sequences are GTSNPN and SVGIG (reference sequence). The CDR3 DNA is TGTGCCTGGAGTGTCCTAGGGCCCGGACAGTCCCCTTATGGCTACACCTTC. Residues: CAWSVLGPGQSPYGYTF.

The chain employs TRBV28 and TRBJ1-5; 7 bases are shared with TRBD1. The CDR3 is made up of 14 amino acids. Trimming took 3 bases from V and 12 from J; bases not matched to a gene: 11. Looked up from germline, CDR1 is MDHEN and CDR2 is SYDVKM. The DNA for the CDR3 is TGTGCCAGCAGTTTTCCCGGGACAGTATCGTTCCAGCATTTT. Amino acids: CASSFPGTVSFQHF.

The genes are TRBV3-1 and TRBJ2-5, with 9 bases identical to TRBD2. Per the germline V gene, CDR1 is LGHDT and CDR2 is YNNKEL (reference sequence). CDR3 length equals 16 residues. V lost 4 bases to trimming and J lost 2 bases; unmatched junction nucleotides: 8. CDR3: CASSPSASGTQETQYF. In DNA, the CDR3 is TGTGCCAGCAGCCCGAGCGCTAGCGGGACGCAAGAGACCCAGTACTTC.

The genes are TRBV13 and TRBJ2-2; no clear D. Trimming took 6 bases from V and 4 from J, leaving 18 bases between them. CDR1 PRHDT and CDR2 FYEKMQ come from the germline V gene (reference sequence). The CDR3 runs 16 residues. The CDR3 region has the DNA TGTGCCAGCAGTTTTCTAGGACCCACGGGCACCGGGGAGCTGTTTTTT. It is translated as CASSFLGPTGTGELFF.

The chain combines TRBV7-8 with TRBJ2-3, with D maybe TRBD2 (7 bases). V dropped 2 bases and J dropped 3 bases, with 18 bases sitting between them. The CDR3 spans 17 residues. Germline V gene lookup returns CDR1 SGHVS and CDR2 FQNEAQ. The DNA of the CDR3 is TGTGCCAGCAGCTTAACCGGACAGTTCGGGGGGACAGATACGCAGTATTTT. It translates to CASSLTGQFGGTDTQYF.

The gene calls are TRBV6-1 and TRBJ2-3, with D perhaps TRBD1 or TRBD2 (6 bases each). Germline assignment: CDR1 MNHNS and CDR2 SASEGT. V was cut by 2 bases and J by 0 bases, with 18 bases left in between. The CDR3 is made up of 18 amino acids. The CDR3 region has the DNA TGTGCCAGCAGTGAAAGCGTGGGGGGCCAGTACAGCACAGATACGCAGTATTTT. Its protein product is CASSESVGGQYSTDTQYF.

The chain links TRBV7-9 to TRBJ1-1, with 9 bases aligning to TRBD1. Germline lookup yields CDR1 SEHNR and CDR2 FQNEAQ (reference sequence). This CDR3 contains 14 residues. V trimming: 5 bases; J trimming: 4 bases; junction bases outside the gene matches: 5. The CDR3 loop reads CASSAPTGGTEAFF. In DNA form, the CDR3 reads TGTGCCAGCAGCGCGCCGACAGGGGGCACTGAAGCTTTCTTT.